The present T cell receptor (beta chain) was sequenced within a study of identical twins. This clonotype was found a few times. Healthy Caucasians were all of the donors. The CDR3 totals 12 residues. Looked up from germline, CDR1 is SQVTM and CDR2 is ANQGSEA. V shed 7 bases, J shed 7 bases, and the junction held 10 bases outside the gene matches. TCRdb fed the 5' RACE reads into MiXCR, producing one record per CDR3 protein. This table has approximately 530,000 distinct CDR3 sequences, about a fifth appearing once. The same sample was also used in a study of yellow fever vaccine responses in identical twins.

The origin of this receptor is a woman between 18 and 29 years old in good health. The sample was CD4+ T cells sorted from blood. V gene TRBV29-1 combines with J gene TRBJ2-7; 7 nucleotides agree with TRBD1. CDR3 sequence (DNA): TGCAGCGCCACCCGACAGGGAAGGGAGCAGTACTTC. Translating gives CSATRQGREQYF.